The clone carrying this T cell receptor beta chain was seen repeatedly, ten times or more. The sample is drawn from a study of neurological immune-mediated disorders. The CDR3 loop spans 15 amino acids. The V end lost 0 bases, the J end lost 3 bases, and 14 bases lay between the germline ends. Germline V gene data show CDR1 as DFQATT and CDR2 as SNEGSKA (reference sequence). Documented time point: longitudinal time-point 3. TCRdb re-derived calls from the 5' RACE reads in MiXCR, one entry per CDR3 protein. The data hold roughly 53,000 distinct CDR3 sequences, with approximately 8.4% observed a single time.

The specimen sequenced was PBMCs. The sequence was collected from a woman aged 40 to 50 in good health. The V gene is TRBV20-1, the J gene TRBJ1-1; weak D call: TRBD1 (6 bases). The CDR3 region has the DNA TGCAGTGCTAGAGATAGGGCTGAGGGGGACACTGAAGCTTTCTTT. Translation: CSARDRAEGDTEAFF.